This T cell receptor (beta chain) was profiled in a study of read filtering for tumor transcriptome and immune sequencing. Background on the study: IR-seq gave about 3.5 to 11 million TCR reads per sample; RNA-seq gave about 80 to 1,300. Broader study findings: Sorted CD138-negative bone marrow cells were not purified T cells. RNA-seq captured clonotypes less deeply and reliably than IR-seq.

This clonotype was picked up many times. Its antigen is not known. Every patient had bone marrow sampled while the disease was active. CDR1 is DFQATT and CDR2 is SNEGSKA in the germline V gene (reference sequence). The CDR3 covers 13 residues. Between the trimmed V and J ends, which lost 1 base and 4 bases, there was a span of 10 bases. Molecular barcoded adaptors covering alpha/delta and beta/gamma chains were used on approximately 400 ng RNA. TCRdb processed the reads anew with MiXCR; each CDR3 protein has one entry. Of approximately 40,000 distinct CDR3 sequences listed, approximately 15% are singletons.

V and J are TRBV20-1 and TRBJ1-1; D perhaps matches TRBD1 (5 bases). The receptor was isolated from a donor at least 40 years old with multiple myeloma. Sequenced input: a population of CD138-negative cells sorted from bone marrow. CDR3 sequence: CSARGWGGTEAFF. The CDR3 nucleotides read TGCAGTGCTAGAGGCTGGGGCGGCACTGAAGCTTTCTTT.